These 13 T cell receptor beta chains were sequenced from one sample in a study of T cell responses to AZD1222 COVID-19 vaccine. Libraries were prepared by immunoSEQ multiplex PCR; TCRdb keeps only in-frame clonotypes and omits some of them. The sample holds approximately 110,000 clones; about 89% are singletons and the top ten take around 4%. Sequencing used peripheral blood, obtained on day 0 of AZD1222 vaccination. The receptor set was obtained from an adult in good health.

The CDR3 region is CASSETRTTRPEQFF. CDR3 bases: TGTGCCAGCAGTGAAACGCGGACTACCCGACCTGAGCAGTTCTTC. This rearrangement joins TRBV2 to TRBJ2-1; possibly TRBD2 for D (6 bases). CDR3 length: 15 amino acids. Trimming left V 2 bases short and J 9 bases short, with 17 bases between. Germline V CDR1 and CDR2: SNHLY, FYNNEI.

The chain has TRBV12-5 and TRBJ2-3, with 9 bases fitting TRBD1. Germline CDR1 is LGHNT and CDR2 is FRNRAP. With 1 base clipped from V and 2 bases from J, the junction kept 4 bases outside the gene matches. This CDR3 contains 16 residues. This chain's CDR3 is CASGLGTGDPTDTQYF. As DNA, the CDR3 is TGTGCTAGTGGTTTGGGGACAGGGGACCCCACAGATACGCAGTATTTT.

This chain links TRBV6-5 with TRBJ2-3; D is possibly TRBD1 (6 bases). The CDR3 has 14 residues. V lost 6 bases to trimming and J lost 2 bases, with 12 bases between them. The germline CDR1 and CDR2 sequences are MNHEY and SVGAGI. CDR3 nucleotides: TGTGCCAGCAGACAGGGCTATACCACAGATACGCAGTATTTT. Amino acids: CASRQGYTTDTQYF.

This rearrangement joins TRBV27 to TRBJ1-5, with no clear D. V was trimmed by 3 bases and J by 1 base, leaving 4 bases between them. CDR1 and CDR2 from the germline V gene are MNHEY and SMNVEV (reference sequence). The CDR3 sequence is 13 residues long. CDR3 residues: CASSFRSNQPQHF. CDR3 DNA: TGTGCCAGCAGTTTCAGGAGCAATCAGCCCCAGCATTTT.

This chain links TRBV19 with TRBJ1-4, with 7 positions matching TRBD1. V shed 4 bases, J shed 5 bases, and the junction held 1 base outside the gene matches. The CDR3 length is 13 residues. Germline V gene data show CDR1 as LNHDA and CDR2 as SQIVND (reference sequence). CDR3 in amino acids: CASSTTGNEKLFF. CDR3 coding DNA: TGTGCCAGTAGTACGACAGGGAATGAAAAACTGTTTTTT. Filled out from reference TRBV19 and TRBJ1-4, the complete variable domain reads DGGITQSPKYLFRKEGQNVTLSCEQNLNHDAMYWYRQDPGQGLRLIYYSQIVNDFQKGDIAEGYSVSREKKESFPLTVTSAQKNPTAFYLCASSTTGNEKLFFGSGTQLSVL.

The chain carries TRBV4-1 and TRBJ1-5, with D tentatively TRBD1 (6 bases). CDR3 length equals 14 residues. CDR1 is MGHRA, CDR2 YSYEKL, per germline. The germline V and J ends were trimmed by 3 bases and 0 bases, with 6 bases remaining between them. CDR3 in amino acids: CASSQGHSNQPQHF. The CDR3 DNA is TGCGCCAGCAGCCAGGGACATAGCAATCAGCCCCAGCATTTT.

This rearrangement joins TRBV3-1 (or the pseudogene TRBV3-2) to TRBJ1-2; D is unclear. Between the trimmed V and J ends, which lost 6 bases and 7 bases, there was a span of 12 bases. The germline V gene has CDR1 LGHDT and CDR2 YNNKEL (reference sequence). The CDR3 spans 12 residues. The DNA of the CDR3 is TGTGCCAGCAGAGGTATGGCTGGTGGCTACACCTTC. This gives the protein CASRGMAGGYTF.

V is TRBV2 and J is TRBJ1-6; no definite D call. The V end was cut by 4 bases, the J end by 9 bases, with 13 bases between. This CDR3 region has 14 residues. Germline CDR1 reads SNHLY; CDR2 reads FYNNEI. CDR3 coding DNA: TGTGCCAGCAGTGTATACGGGTCTGGTTCACCCCTCCACTTT. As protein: CASSVYGSGSPLHF.

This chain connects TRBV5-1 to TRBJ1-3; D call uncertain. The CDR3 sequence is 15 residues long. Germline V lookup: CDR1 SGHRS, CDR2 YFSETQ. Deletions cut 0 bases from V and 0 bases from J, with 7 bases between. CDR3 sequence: CASSLGGSSGNTIYF. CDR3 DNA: TGCGCCAGCAGCTTGGGGGGTTCCTCTGGAAACACCATATATTTT. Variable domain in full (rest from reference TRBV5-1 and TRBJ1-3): KAGVTQTPRYLIKTRGQQVTLSCSPISGHRSVSWYQQTPGQGLQFLFEYFSETQRNKGNFPGRFSGRQFSNSRSEMNVSTLELGDSALYLCASSLGGSSGNTIYFGEGSWLTVV.

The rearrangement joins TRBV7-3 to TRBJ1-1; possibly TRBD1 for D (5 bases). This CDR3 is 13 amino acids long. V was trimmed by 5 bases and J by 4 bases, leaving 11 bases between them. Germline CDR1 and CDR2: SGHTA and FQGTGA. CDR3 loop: CASSLPGSTEAFF. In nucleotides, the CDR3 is TGTGCCAGCAGCCTTCCAGGGAGCACTGAAGCTTTCTTT.

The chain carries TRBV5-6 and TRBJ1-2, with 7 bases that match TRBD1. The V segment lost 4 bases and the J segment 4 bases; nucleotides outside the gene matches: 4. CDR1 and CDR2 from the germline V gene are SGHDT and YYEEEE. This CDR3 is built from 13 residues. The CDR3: CASSPRTGYGYTF. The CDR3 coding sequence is TGTGCCAGCAGCCCACGGACAGGCTATGGCTACACCTTC.

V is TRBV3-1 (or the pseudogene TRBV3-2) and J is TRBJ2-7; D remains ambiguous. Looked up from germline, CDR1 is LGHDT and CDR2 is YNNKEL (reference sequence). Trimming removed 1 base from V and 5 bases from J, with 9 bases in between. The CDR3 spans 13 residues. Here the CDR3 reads CASSQGLRDEQYF. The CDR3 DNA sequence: TGTGCCAGCAGCCAAGGGTTAAGGGACGAGCAGTACTTC.

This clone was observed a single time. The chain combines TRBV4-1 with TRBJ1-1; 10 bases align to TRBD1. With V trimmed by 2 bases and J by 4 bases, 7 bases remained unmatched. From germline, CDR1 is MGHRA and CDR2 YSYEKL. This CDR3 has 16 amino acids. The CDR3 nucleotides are TGCGCCAGCAGCCAAACAACCGGGACAGGGGTCACTGAAGCTTTCTTT. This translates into CASSQTTGTGVTEAFF.